This TCR beta chain was identified during a study of vaccination and CD4 T cells after COVID-19. By frequency in the sample, this clonotype is medium-sized. Antigen: not known. The CDR3 loop spans 12 amino acids. The germline V and J ends were trimmed by 5 bases and 7 bases, with 11 bases remaining between them. Germline assignment: CDR1 SGHTA and CDR2 FQGTGA. Time point described: late sampling 161 to 241 days after vaccination in three convalescent patients. Noted treatment: approximately nine-day PBMC culture with coronavirus spike peptide pools or control peptides (ViraFEST assay). Cultured CD4+ T-cell DNA underwent Oncomine TCR Beta short-read sequencing. TCRdb re-called the PCR reads with MiXCR, one entry per CDR3 protein. The table lists 20,000 to 25,000 distinct CDR3 sequences, roughly 46% of them singletons.

The TCR was taken from a human donor who had recovered from COVID-19. Sample: CD4+ T cells from blood, cultured in vitro, taken about 7 months after SARS-CoV-2 vaccination. The V call is TRBV7-3, the J call TRBJ1-1; D is unclear. The chain's CDR3 is CASSLDGLEAFF. The CDR3 DNA follows: TGTGCCAGCAGCCTGGACGGCCTTGAAGCTTTCTTT.